This is a list of T cell receptor beta chains from one sample in a study of blood T cell repertoires in COVID-19. Generated by immunoSEQ multiplex PCR, the TCRdb table keeps only in-frame clones and is missing some. Found here are 120,000 or so clones, roughly 72% of them singletons; the top ten hold around 5.2%. Material: peripheral blood. All receptors derive from a man in his 60s with acute or convalescent COVID-19. The CDR3 runs from the conserved cysteine through the conserved F or W. Each record gives: clone size, V gene, J gene, D gene, CDR3 DNA, CDR3 protein. A D gene is named only where the DNA matches it firmly. The size field is filled for only some rows; it gives once, few, many or a size class.

clone size: NA; V gene: TRBV19; J gene: TRBJ1-1; D gene: NA; CDR3 DNA: TGTGCCAGTAGTATAGATCCGGGGGGCTCGAACACTGAAGCTTTCTTT; CDR3 protein: CASSIDPGGSNTEAFF
clone size: NA; V gene: TRBV6-6; J gene: TRBJ2-3; D gene: TRBD2; CDR3 DNA: TGTGCCAGCAGTTACTCGATTAGACTAGCGGGGGATACGCAGTATTTT; CDR3 protein: CASSYSIRLAGDTQYF
clone size: NA; V gene: TRBV12-3/TRBV12-4; J gene: TRBJ1-1; D gene: NA; CDR3 DNA: TGTGCCAGCAGCAGACTCACCGGGACTGAAGCTTTCTTT; CDR3 protein: CASSRLTGTEAFF
clone size: few; V gene: TRBV20-1; J gene: TRBJ1-2; D gene: NA; CDR3 DNA: TGCAGTGCTAGTCACAGGGCCTATGGCTACACCTTC; CDR3 protein: CSASHRAYGYTF
clone size: NA; V gene: TRBV9; J gene: TRBJ1-1; D gene: NA; CDR3 DNA: TGTGCCAGCAGTCAGGGGTCGGACACTGAAGCTTTCTTT; CDR3 protein: CASSQGSDTEAFF
clone size: NA; V gene: TRBV10-2; J gene: TRBJ2-2; D gene: TRBD1; CDR3 DNA: TGCGCCAGCAGGACAGGGTTGACCGGGGAGCTGTTTTTT; CDR3 protein: CASRTGLTGELFF
clone size: NA; V gene: TRBV24-1; J gene: TRBJ2-5; D gene: NA; CDR3 DNA: TGTGCCACCAGTGACTCGACAGGAACTATCCAAGAGACCCAGTACTTC; CDR3 protein: CATSDSTGTIQETQYF
clone size: NA; V gene: TRBV28; J gene: TRBJ1-1; D gene: NA; CDR3 DNA: TGTGCCAGCACCGTCGGGGGGGCGAACACTGAAGCTTTCTTT; CDR3 protein: CASTVGGANTEAFF
clone size: NA; V gene: TRBV6-6; J gene: TRBJ2-1; D gene: NA; CDR3 DNA: TGTGCCAGCAGACCGGACTCGAGCTCCTACAATGAGCAGTTCTTC; CDR3 protein: CASRPDSSSYNEQFF
clone size: NA; V gene: TRBV7-8; J gene: TRBJ1-2; D gene: TRBD1; CDR3 DNA: TGTGCCAGCAGCCTCAGTGACAGGGCTAACTATGGCTACACCTTC; CDR3 protein: CASSLSDRANYGYTF
clone size: NA; V gene: TRBV5-4; J gene: TRBJ2-1; D gene: NA; CDR3 DNA: TGTGCCAGCAGCTTGGGTGGCGGTTCGCGCTCCTACAATGAGCAGTTCTTC; CDR3 protein: CASSLGGGSRSYNEQFF
clone size: few; V gene: TRBV30; J gene: TRBJ1-5; D gene: NA; CDR3 DNA: TGTGCCTGGGGCAACGGGCAGGGAGGTCATCAGCCCCAGCATTTT; CDR3 protein: CAWGNGQGGHQPQHF
clone size: NA; V gene: TRBV5-1; J gene: TRBJ2-7; D gene: TRBD1; CDR3 DNA: TGCGCCAGCAGTACAGGGGATCCTTACGAGCAGTACTTC; CDR3 protein: CASSTGDPYEQYF
clone size: few; V gene: TRBV14; J gene: TRBJ1-1; D gene: NA; CDR3 DNA: TGTGCCAGCAGCCAAGACCAGCGATACACTGAAGCTTTCTTT; CDR3 protein: CASSQDQRYTEAFF
clone size: few; V gene: TRBV6-2/TRBV6-3; J gene: TRBJ1-6; D gene: NA; CDR3 DNA: TGTGCCAGCAGTTACTCGAACACGACACCCCTCCACTTT; CDR3 protein: CASSYSNTTPLHF
clone size: NA; V gene: TRBV12-3/TRBV12-4; J gene: TRBJ1-5; D gene: NA; CDR3 DNA: TGTGCCAGCAGTCCCTCAGGGCAGCCCCAGCATTTT; CDR3 protein: CASSPSGQPQHF
clone size: NA; V gene: TRBV24-1; J gene: TRBJ1-1; D gene: TRBD1; CDR3 DNA: TGTGCCACCAGGGCCGGACAGGGGTACGTCACTGAAGCTTTCTTT; CDR3 protein: CATRAGQGYVTEAFF